This TCR beta chain was sequenced during a study of radiation and T cells in renal cell carcinoma. The repertoire was sequenced with immunoSEQ multiplex PCR; TCRdb's copy has only in-frame clones and lacks some. The sample has 40,000 to 60,000 clones; less than 85% are singletons. Trimming stripped 3 bases from V and 1 base from J, with 12 bases between. Germline CDR1 is SGHRS and CDR2 is YFSETQ. The length of the CDR3 is 15 residues. Time point here: blood 2 weeks post-SBRT. Stated treatment: 15 Gy SBRT to primary tumor, nephrectomy 4 weeks later. This chain connects TRBV5-1 to TRBJ2-3; D is possibly TRBD1 or TRBD2 (5 bases each). Material: blood, obtained from a patient whose treatment included radiotherapy and nephrectomy. The clonotype originates from a woman in her seventies with renal cell carcinoma. CDR3 in DNA: TGCGCCAGCAGCTCAGGGACCAGGGGCACAGATACGCAGTATTTT. Protein product: CASSSGTRGTDTQYF.